The 5 T cell receptor beta chains listed next were all sequenced from one sample in a study of T cell responses to AZD1222 COVID-19 vaccine (dated by TCRdb to about 2021). The library was made by the immunoSEQ multiplex PCR assay. TCRdb took over this immuneACCESS table, retaining in-frame rearrangements with V and J assigned. Such tables are incomplete; in checked studies, under half of the missing clones stem from an unresolved V gene, and the remainder is unexplained. For this sample the table gives more than 150,000 clones, of which 85% to 90% were detected only once. Roughly 6% of the sample belongs to the ten largest clones. The time point label for this specimen denotes: baseline before first vaccination. The specimen comprised peripheral blood, sampled on day 0 of AZD1222 vaccination. These receptors came from an adult in good health.

The V call is TRBV9, the J call TRBJ2-1, with 10 bases that match TRBD2. Germline-derived CDR1 and CDR2 are SGDLS and YYNGEE. The CDR3 spans 15 residues. The ends lost 2 bases at V and 8 bases at J; junction bases unmatched: 7. CDR3 protein: CASSVGSGRAYEQFF. The CDR3 DNA sequence: TGTGCCAGCAGCGTTGGGAGCGGGAGGGCATATGAGCAGTTCTTC.

V is TRBV19 and J is TRBJ2-2; no clear D. CDR1 and CDR2 from the germline V gene are LNHDA and SQIVND (reference sequence). The V end was cut by 4 bases, the J end by 1 base, with 10 bases between. This CDR3 region has 15 residues. The CDR3 bases are TGTGCCAGTAGTAATCCCTCTCTGAACACCGGGGAGCTGTTTTTT. Its protein is CASSNPSLNTGELFF.

The chain employs TRBV5-6 and TRBJ1-6; D uncertain. The CDR3 sequence is 15 residues long. The ends were cut back, 0 bases at V and 7 bases at J, with 11 bases in the middle. CDR1 SGHDT and CDR2 YYEEEE come from the germline V gene. CDR3 residues: CASSLDLGGNSPLHF. The CDR3 nucleotides are TGTGCCAGCAGCTTGGATTTGGGAGGGAATTCACCCCTCCACTTT.

The genes are TRBV7-8 and TRBJ1-3; D unclear. The germline CDR1 and CDR2 sequences are SGHVS and FQNEAQ. The V gene lost 7 bases and the J gene lost 0 bases, with 10 bases spanning the gap. There are 14 residues in the CDR3. The CDR3 is CASTEGSSGNTIYF. The DNA of the CDR3 is TGTGCCAGCACCGAAGGATCCTCTGGAAACACCATATATTTT.

J is TRBJ2-7 and V is TRBV6-4; D perhaps matches TRBD2 (6 bases). This CDR3 region has 16 residues. V gave up 4 bases and J gave up 1 base, with 17 bases separating them. Germline lookup yields CDR1 MRHNA and CDR2 SNTAGT. CDR3 in amino acids: CASSVLRGYESYEQYF. CDR3 bases: TGTGCCAGCAGTGTCCTACGGGGGTATGAATCCTACGAGCAGTACTTC.